This T cell receptor (beta chain) emerged from a study of patients and donors after allogeneic stem cell transplantation (dated by TCRdb to 2019 to 2021). The CDR3 sequence holds 13 residues, the cysteine and phenylalanine included. CDR3 DNA is the only sequence kept; it has 39 bases, read in frame from the first base. The germline V gene provides CDR1 SGHDT and CDR2 YYEEEE. The V and J ends are trimmed by 6 bases and 4 bases, leaving 10 bases between them. The protocol used for the library was RT-PCR. Sequencing used a NextSeq 550. Using fastp trimming at Q25 and MiXCR clonotype assembly, TCRdb reanalyzed the public sequencing data and kept in-frame beta chains. Rows with a matching CDR3 protein are joined into one entry that keeps the most common DNA and genes. The table for this sample lists about 410,000 distinct CDR3 sequences; 16% of them were counted only once. The ten largest make up less than 9.5% of the sample.

There are a few counts of this clonotype. Its antigen is unknown. No base-level quality is on record; no much larger clone is a single base apart. Sequencing used blood, either unsorted or a sorted T cell fraction (not recorded which). Recombination connected TRBV5-6 to TRBJ2-2; a confident D gene designation cannot be given. This TCR derives from a human donor who was either an allogeneic HSCT recipient or a stem cell or donor lymphocyte infusion donor (not recorded which). It is not recorded whose cells these are; they may come from a transplant donor. The DNA is TGTGCCAGCACCCGTTTTGGCACCGGGGAGCTGTTTTTT. It is translated as CASTRFGTGELFF.